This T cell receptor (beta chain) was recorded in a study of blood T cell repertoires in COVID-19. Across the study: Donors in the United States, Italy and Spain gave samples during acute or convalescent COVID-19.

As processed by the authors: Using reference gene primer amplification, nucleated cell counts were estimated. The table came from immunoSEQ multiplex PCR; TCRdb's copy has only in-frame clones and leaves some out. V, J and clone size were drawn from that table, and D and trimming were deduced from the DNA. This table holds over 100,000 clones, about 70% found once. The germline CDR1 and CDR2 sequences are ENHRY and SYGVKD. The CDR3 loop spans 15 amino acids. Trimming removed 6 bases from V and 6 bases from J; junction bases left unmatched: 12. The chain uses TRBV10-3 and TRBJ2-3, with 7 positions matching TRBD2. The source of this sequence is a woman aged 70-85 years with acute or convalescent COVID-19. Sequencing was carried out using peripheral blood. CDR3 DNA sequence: TGTGCCATCAGCTCTACGCGGGGGAGTGGGGATACGCAGTATTTT. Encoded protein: CAISSTRGSGDTQYF.